Following are 32 T cell receptor beta chains from one sample sequenced in a study of pediatric ulcerative colitis. Produced via immunoSEQ multiplex PCR; TCRdb's table is partial and in-frame only. The sample lists over 35,000 clones; over 65% were seen once. Sequenced sample: blood. These receptors all stem from a girl aged 5 to 17 with moderate ulcerative colitis.

This chain connects TRBV13 to TRBJ2-5; no reliable D call. The CDR3 is 15 residues long. V gave up 2 bases and J gave up 2 bases, with 12 bases separating them. Germline lookup yields CDR1 PRHDT and CDR2 FYEKMQ (reference sequence). This CDR3 is CASSLRIAVQETQYF. The CDR3 nucleotides read TGTGCCAGCAGCTTAAGGATCGCCGTACAAGAGACCCAGTACTTC. The full variable domain, completed using reference TRBV13 and TRBJ2-5, is AAGVIQSPRHLIKEKRETATLKCYPIPRHDTVYWYQQGPGQDPQFLISFYEKMQSDKGSIPDRFSAQQFSDYHSELNMSSLELGDSALYFCASSLRIAVQETQYFGPGTRLLVL.

The J gene is TRBJ2-5, the V gene TRBV9; 7 nucleotides align to TRBD2. Germline V gene data show CDR1 as SGDLS and CDR2 as YYNGEE. The ends lost 7 bases at V and 2 bases at J; junction bases unmatched: 5. The CDR3 is made up of 13 amino acids. In nucleotides, the CDR3 is TGTGCCAGCGGGCAGCGGGGACAAGAGACCCAGTACTTC. Protein sequence: CASGQRGQETQYF.

The rearrangement links TRBV28 to TRBJ2-5, with 12 bases identical to TRBD2. Germline lookup yields CDR1 MDHEN and CDR2 SYDVKM. There are 16 residues in the CDR3. Losses at the gene ends were 3 bases for V and 3 bases for J; bases not matched to a gene: 5. The CDR3, as DNA: TGTGCCAGCAGTTTGATGACTAGCGGGAGAAAAGAGACCCAGTACTTC. Its translation: CASSLMTSGRKETQYF.

This chain connects TRBV4-1 to TRBJ1-1, with D possibly being TRBD1 (5 bases). The germline V and J ends were trimmed by 1 base and 5 bases, with 11 bases remaining between them. Germline CDR1 reads MGHRA; CDR2 reads YSYEKL. This CDR3 spans 14 amino acids. The CDR3 spells CASSQGLGGTEAFF. CDR3 coding DNA: TGCGCCAGCAGCCAAGGGCTTGGGGGGACTGAAGCTTTCTTT.

This clone was counted a few times. No conserved phenylalanine or tryptophan is present at the end of the CDR3, so a read error is the likely explanation. No DNA is shown, since the ends of the CDR3 on it are uncertain; the CDR3 is the one TCRdb lists. The chain is built from TRBV21-1 and TRBJ1-1. TRBV21-1 is a listed pseudogene. 10 amino acids form the CDR3, both terminal residues included. CDR3 amino acids: CASSRKGPSR.

The genes are TRBV4-1 and TRBJ2-5; TRBD2 matches 15 bases. The junction had 6 bases not matched to a gene; V was cut back by 3 bases and J by 1 base. Germline-derived CDR1 and CDR2 are MGHRA and YSYEKL. This CDR3 is 18 amino acids long. The CDR3, as DNA: TGCGCCAGCAGCCAGGGTTGGGGACTAGCGGGGGGCCAAGAGACCCAGTACTTC. Translation: CASSQGWGLAGGQETQYF.

This chain joins TRBV5-4 and TRBJ2-1; D perhaps matches TRBD2 (5 bases). CDR3 length equals 18 residues. Trimming took off 0 bases at V and 0 bases at J, with 16 bases between the two ends. CDR1 and CDR2 from the germline V gene are SGHNT and YYREEE (reference sequence). The DNA of the CDR3 is TGTGCCAGCAGCTTGGAGGCTAGCCCCATATTCTCCTACAATGAGCAGTTCTTC. This sequence encodes CASSLEASPIFSYNEQFF.

The chain carries TRBV27 and TRBJ2-5; 7 bases fit TRBD2. Germline V gene data show CDR1 as MNHEY and CDR2 as SMNVEV (reference sequence). The CDR3 spans 15 residues. V shed 8 bases, J shed 5 bases, and the junction held 14 bases outside the gene matches. Written as DNA, the CDR3 is TGTGCCAGCCCGCGGGACTACGAGGGGTGGGAGACCCAGTACTTC. Protein product: CASPRDYEGWETQYF.

CDR3 in DNA: TGCGCCAGCAGTGAGTCCAGTAGGGACACCCAGCCTTATGGCTACACCTTC. Translating gives CASSESSRDTQPYGYTF. The rearrangement uses TRBV10-1 and TRBJ1-2, with D possibly TRBD1 on 6 matching bases. Per the germline V gene, CDR1 is WNHNN and CDR2 is SYGVQD (reference sequence). CDR3 length equals 17 residues. V was cut by 0 bases and J by 5 bases, with 19 bases left in between.

The chain employs TRBV5-1 and TRBJ1-6; tentative D call: TRBD1 (6 bases). Germline V gene lookup returns CDR1 SGHRS and CDR2 YFSETQ. This CDR3 has 15 residues. V was shortened by 0 bases and J by 10 bases, with 14 bases between the two germline ends. The CDR3 loop is CASSLAGGRGSPLHF. The CDR3 DNA sequence: TGCGCCAGCAGCTTGGCGGGGGGGCGAGGATCACCCCTCCACTTT.

The chain couples TRBV6-6 to TRBJ1-4, with 7 bases lining up with TRBD1. Looked up from germline, CDR1 is MNHNY and CDR2 is SVGAGI (reference sequence). The CDR3 has 15 residues. J was trimmed by 7 bases and V by 5 bases; bases with no gene match: 10. The CDR3 nucleotides are TGTGCCAGCAGTCTCGGGACAGATGTCTCTGAAAAACTGTTTTTT. Translating it yields CASSLGTDVSEKLFF.

The V and J genes are TRBV2 and TRBJ1-1, with D unresolved. The CDR3 extends over 13 amino acids. The V end was cut by 5 bases, the J end by 8 bases, with 15 bases between. Germline V gene data show CDR1 as SNHLY and CDR2 as FYNNEI. The CDR3, as DNA: TGTGCCAGCAGTAACAGCCTCTTCGGAGAAGCTTTCTTT. Protein product: CASSNSLFGEAFF.

The chain joins TRBV5-1 to TRBJ2-7; tentatively, D is TRBD2 (5 bases). Trimming took off 0 bases at V and 3 bases at J, with 10 bases between the two ends. The CDR3 runs 14 residues. Germline V gene data show CDR1 as SGHRS and CDR2 as YFSETQ. This chain's CDR3 is CASSLVWGDYEQYF. In nucleotides, the CDR3 is TGCGCCAGCAGCTTGGTATGGGGAGACTACGAGCAGTACTTC.

The chain uses TRBV25-1 and TRBJ2-2, with a possible D match to TRBD2 (5 bases). V was shortened by 8 bases and J by 1 base, with 14 bases between the two germline ends. The germline V gene has CDR1 MGHDK and CDR2 SYGVNS. There are 15 residues in the CDR3. The DNA for the CDR3 is TGTGCCAGCGGCTCGGGGATAGTGAACACCGGGGAGCTGTTTTTT. It translates to CASGSGIVNTGELFF.

The chain employs TRBV7-9 and TRBJ1-3, with D possibly TRBD1 on 5 matching bases. CDR1 SEHNR and CDR2 FQNEAQ come from the germline V gene (reference sequence). This CDR3 has 14 amino acids. The germline V and J ends were trimmed by 5 bases and 1 base, with 9 bases remaining between them. CDR3 nucleotides: TGTGCCAGCAGCCCTGGGGGTTCTGGAAACACCATATATTTT. Its translation is CASSPGGSGNTIYF.

The chain has TRBV29-1 and TRBJ1-5; D ambiguous. CDR3 length: 14 amino acids. V gave up 4 bases and J gave up 0 bases, with 10 bases separating them. CDR1 and CDR2 from the germline V gene are SQVTM and ANQGSEA. The CDR3 sequence: CSVGGDTSNQPQHF. DNA of the CDR3: TGCAGCGTTGGAGGCGACACTAGCAATCAGCCCCAGCATTTT.

The chain joins TRBV11-2 to TRBJ1-1, with D perhaps matching TRBD1 (6 bases). Trimming left V 2 bases short and J 4 bases short, with 20 bases between. In germline, CDR1 is SGHAT, CDR2 FQNNGV. The CDR3 sequence is 17 residues long. The CDR3 protein is CASSLINVGGLATEAFF. The CDR3 DNA reads as TGTGCCAGCAGCTTAATAAATGTAGGGGGACTTGCCACTGAAGCTTTCTTT. Full variable domain (rest looked up from reference TRBV11-2 and TRBJ1-1): EAGVAQSPRYKIIEKRQSVAFWCNPISGHATLYWYQQILGQGPKLLIQFQNNGVVDDSQLPKDRFSAERLKGVDSTLKIQPAKLEDSAVYLCASSLINVGGLATEAFFGQGTRLTVV.

V gene TRBV29-1 combines with J gene TRBJ2-5; D is unclear. This CDR3 spans 14 amino acids. Germline V CDR1 and CDR2: SQVTM, ANQGSEA. The V end lost 4 bases, the J end lost 5 bases, and 17 bases lay between the germline ends. DNA of the CDR3: TGCAGCGTTGGGACCCACGGTGCTCTGGAGACCCAGTACTTC. Residues: CSVGTHGALETQYF.

The V and J genes are TRBV4-1 and TRBJ2-1; 9 bases line up with TRBD1. This CDR3 has 16 residues. The junction had 8 bases not matched to a gene; V was cut back by 3 bases and J by 5 bases. The V gene's germline CDR1 is MGHRA and CDR2 YSYEKL. CDR3 nucleotide sequence: TGCGCCAGCAGCCACCCGAGACAGGGGGATAACAATGAGCAGTTCTTC. Protein: CASSHPRQGDNNEQFF.

The chain combines TRBV19 with TRBJ1-2; TRBD1 is a possible D gene (5 bases). Germline CDR1 is LNHDA and CDR2 is SQIVND (reference sequence). This CDR3 region has 13 residues. V was cut by 10 bases and J by 8 bases, with 20 bases left in between. The CDR3 region is CATSQVSGGGYTF. Written as DNA, the CDR3 is TGTGCCACCTCACAGGTTTCGGGAGGAGGCTACACCTTC.

This rearrangement joins TRBV30 to TRBJ1-5; D ambiguous. V was trimmed by 0 bases and J by 0 bases, leaving 6 bases between them. The CDR3 length is 14 residues. Germline CDR1 reads GTSNPN; CDR2 reads SVGIG (reference sequence). DNA for the CDR3: TGTGCCTGGAGTGTCTTTAGTAGCAATCAGCCCCAGCATTTT. This encodes CAWSVFSSNQPQHF.

CDR3 residues: CAWSDRTPGGYTF. The DNA for the CDR3 is TGTGCCTGGAGTGACAGAACGCCCGGGGGCTACACCTTC. The rearrangement joins TRBV30 to TRBJ1-2; no definite D call. The germline CDR1 and CDR2 sequences are GTSNPN and SVGIG (reference sequence). V lost 1 base to trimming and J lost 8 bases, with 14 bases between them. This CDR3 region has 13 residues. Looking up the rest from reference TRBV30 and TRBJ1-2 gives the full variable domain: SQTIHQWPATLVQPVGSPLSLECTVEGTSNPNLYWYRQAAGRGLQLLFYSVGIGQISSEVPQNLSASRPQDRQFILSSKKLLLSDSGFYLCAWSDRTPGGYTFGSGTRLTVV.

The V call is TRBV7-9, the J call TRBJ2-5; no firm D call. The CDR3 contains 16 residues. Trimming shortened V by 4 bases and J by 2 bases, and 17 bases separated the two germline ends. Germline values: CDR1 SEHNR, CDR2 FQNEAQ (reference sequence). The CDR3, as DNA: TGTGCCAGCAGCTCCGAGCCCGATCGCTGGCAAGAGACCCAGTACTTC. It translates to CASSSEPDRWQETQYF.

The chain joins TRBV5-1 to TRBJ2-2; D is unclear. This CDR3 contains 17 residues. V gave up 0 bases and J gave up 0 bases, with 12 bases separating them. Germline values: CDR1 SGHRS, CDR2 YFSETQ. The CDR3: CASSLGARPANTGELFF. CDR3 nucleotides: TGCGCCAGCAGCTTGGGAGCTAGGCCGGCGAACACCGGGGAGCTGTTTTTT.

The rearrangement joins TRBV5-1 to TRBJ2-3; D is uncertain. The CDR3 loop spans 13 amino acids. Germline CDR1 and CDR2: SGHRS and YFSETQ. Trimming pared 5 bases from V and 4 bases from J, leaving 11 bases between. Written as DNA, the CDR3 is TGCGCCAGCAGTGGCCCTGGGGCAGATACGCAGTATTTT. It is translated as CASSGPGADTQYF.

The chain has TRBV28 and TRBJ1-2; TRBD1 matches 9 bases. The CDR3 extends over 14 amino acids. The ends lost 8 bases at V and 4 bases at J; junction bases unmatched: 8. From germline, CDR1 is MDHEN and CDR2 SYDVKM. CDR3 in DNA: TGTGCCAGCGGAGGGACAGGGTATGCCTATGGCTACACCTTC. Protein: CASGGTGYAYGYTF.

The rearrangement uses TRBV27 and TRBJ2-5; D is unresolved. The CDR3 covers 13 residues. V lost 3 bases, J lost 2 bases, and 7 bases lay in between. From germline, CDR1 is MNHEY and CDR2 SMNVEV (reference sequence). The DNA of the CDR3 is TGTGCCAGCAGTTTTAAACTACAAGAGACCCAGTACTTC. Its translation: CASSFKLQETQYF.

Only one count was recorded for this clone. The rearrangement links TRBV6-5 to TRBJ1-3; D gene uncertain. Trimming took off 11 bases at V and 3 bases at J, with 14 bases between the two ends. Germline CDR1 MNHEY, CDR2 SVGAGI. The CDR3 is made up of 13 amino acids. The CDR3 coding sequence is TGTGCCGCGGGGAGAGGGAATGGAAACACCATATATTTT. Its protein product is CAAGRGNGNTIYF.

This rearrangement joins TRBV6-1 to TRBJ2-3, with unresolved D. Germline V gene data show CDR1 as MNHNS and CDR2 as SASEGT. This CDR3 has 16 amino acids. Trimming took off 1 base at V and 4 bases at J, with 15 bases between the two ends. CDR3 in DNA: TGTGCCAGCAGTGAAGTTTCGGTACCCCGGTCAGATACGCAGTATTTT. Its protein is CASSEVSVPRSDTQYF.

The chain recombines TRBV10-3 with TRBJ1-5; D is unclear. Per germline, CDR1 ENHRY and CDR2 SYGVKD. This CDR3 region has 12 residues. The ends were cut back, 5 bases at V and 7 bases at J, with 9 bases in the middle. This CDR3 reads CAISSNGQPQHF. CDR3 in DNA: TGTGCCATCAGTTCCAATGGGCAGCCCCAGCATTTT.

The CDR3 DNA reads as TGTGCCAGCAGCTGGACTAGCGGGAGCGAGACCCAGTACTTC. Translating gives CASSWTSGSETQYF. This sequence joins TRBV7-2 and TRBJ2-5; 13 nucleotides agree with TRBD2. Germline values: CDR1 SGHTA, CDR2 FQGNSA. With 4 bases clipped from V and 5 bases from J, the junction kept 1 base outside the gene matches. The CDR3 sequence is 14 residues long. Full variable domain (outside the CDR3, taken from reference TRBV7-2 and TRBJ2-5): GAGVSQSPSNKVTEKGKDVELRCDPISGHTALYWYRQSLGQGLEFLIYFQGNSAPDKSGLPSDRFSAERTGGSVSTLTIQRTQQEDSAVYLCASSWTSGSETQYFGPGTRLLVL.

The V gene is TRBV28, the J gene TRBJ2-7; no clear D gene. The CDR3 extends over 15 amino acids. Germline V lookup: CDR1 MDHEN, CDR2 SYDVKM. Trimming took 0 bases from V and 3 from J, leaving 12 bases between them. The CDR3 sequence is CASSLWPGLDYEQYF. The CDR3 DNA reads as TGTGCCAGCAGTTTATGGCCCGGATTGGACTACGAGCAGTACTTC.